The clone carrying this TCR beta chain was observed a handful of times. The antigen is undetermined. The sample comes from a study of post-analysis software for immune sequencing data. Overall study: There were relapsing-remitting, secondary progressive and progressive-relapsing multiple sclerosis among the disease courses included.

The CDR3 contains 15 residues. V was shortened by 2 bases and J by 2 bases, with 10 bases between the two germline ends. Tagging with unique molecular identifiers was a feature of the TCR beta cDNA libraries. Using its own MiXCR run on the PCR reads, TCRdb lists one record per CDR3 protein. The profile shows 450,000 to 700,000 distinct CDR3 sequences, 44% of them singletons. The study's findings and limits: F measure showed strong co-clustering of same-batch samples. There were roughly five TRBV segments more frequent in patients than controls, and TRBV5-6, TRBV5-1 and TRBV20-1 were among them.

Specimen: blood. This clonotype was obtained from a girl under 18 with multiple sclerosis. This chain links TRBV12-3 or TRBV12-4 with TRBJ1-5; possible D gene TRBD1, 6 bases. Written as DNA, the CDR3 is TGTGCCAGCAGTTTAACAGGGATTGGCAATCAGCCCCAGCATTTT. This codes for CASSLTGIGNQPQHF.